Each of the 20 T cell receptor beta chains below was sequenced from the same sample in a study of CXCR3-negative and CXCR3-positive naive CD8 T cells. UMI-labeled 5' RACE TRB cDNA libraries were prepared from the cells. Using the 5' RACE reads, TCRdb records one entry per CDR3 protein without DNA. The sample table sets out 45,000 to 65,000 distinct CDR3 sequences. Source material: naive CXCR3- CD8+ T cells from blood. Specified subset: CD45RO-CCR7+CD27+CD95- naive CD8+ T cells lacking CXCR3 (TNR3-). Receptors were obtained from a human donor in good health. Some clones in this sample may be carry-over from other donors' samples.

The chain recombines TRBV6-2 or TRBV6-3 with TRBJ1-1. The CDR3 spans 14 residues. Germline assignment: CDR1 MNHEY and CDR2 SVGEGT. The CDR3 is CASSPIRMNTEAFF.

The V gene is TRBV7-7, the J gene TRBJ2-1. The CDR3 has 13 residues. Germline V gives CDR1 SSHAT, CDR2 FNYEAQ (reference sequence). CDR3 sequence reads: CASSPGLRDEQFF.

This rearrangement joins TRBV27 to TRBJ2-7; the D call of TRBD2 rests on TCRdb alone, since no DNA is present to check it. Germline values: CDR1 MNHEY, CDR2 SMNVEV (reference sequence). The CDR3 runs to 14 residues. The CDR3 is CASSYSGRAYEQYF.

V gene TRBV12-3 or TRBV12-4 combines with J gene TRBJ2-5; TCRdb reports TRBD1, a call that lacks DNA to check it against. The CDR3 spans 14 residues. CDR3 amino acids: CATGREPSQETQYF.

The chain uses TRBV6-4 and TRBJ2-1; TCRdb designates TRBD1, a call that cannot be tested without DNA. Germline V gene lookup returns CDR1 MRHNA and CDR2 SNTAGT. This CDR3 is built from 15 residues. The CDR3 is CASSNSQGTYNEQFF.

The V gene is TRBV4-1, the J gene TRBJ2-1; TCRdb selects TRBD2, and the lack of DNA leaves this call unchecked. Germline loops: CDR1 MGHRA, CDR2 YSYEKL. This CDR3 is 17 amino acids long. The CDR3 sequence is CASSQGLAGGPLNEQFF.

The V gene is TRBV4-1, the J gene TRBJ2-7; TCRdb gives TRBD1 as the D gene, but with no DNA this cannot be confirmed. Germline CDR1 and CDR2: MGHRA and YSYEKL. The CDR3 consists of 16 residues. This chain's CDR3 is CASSQGSGTGTYEQYF.

This chain links TRBV6-6 with TRBJ2-7; TCRdb indicates TRBD2, and absent DNA this call remains unverified. Germline V lookup: CDR1 MNHNY, CDR2 SVGAGI (reference sequence). The CDR3 runs 15 residues. The CDR3 reads CASSYAKAGFYEQYF.

The chain is built from TRBV19 and TRBJ2-7; no DNA is available, so the TRBD1 call from TCRdb remains unchecked. Germline CDR1 is LNHDA and CDR2 is SQIVND (reference sequence). The CDR3 extends over 13 amino acids. CDR3: CASTGVYAYEQYF.

This chain connects TRBV4-1 to TRBJ2-7. The CDR3 contains 15 residues. Germline V gives CDR1 MGHRA, CDR2 YSYEKL. The CDR3 sequence is CASSQEVRASYEQYF.

The chain recombines TRBV12-3 or TRBV12-4 with TRBJ2-2; the TRBD2 assignment by TCRdb is unverifiable without DNA. This CDR3 spans 15 amino acids. This chain's CDR3 is CASSSLAGDTGELFF.

The rearrangement links TRBV29-1 to TRBJ2-7; TCRdb selects TRBD1, and the lack of DNA leaves this call unchecked. The CDR3 loop spans 14 amino acids. Germline CDR1 reads SQVTM; CDR2 reads ANQGSEA. The CDR3 loop reads CSVGQGNRPYEQYF.

The rearrangement joins TRBV4-2 to TRBJ2-7; lacking DNA, the TRBD2 call made by TCRdb goes unchecked. The CDR3 contains 13 residues. The germline V gene has CDR1 LGHNA and CDR2 YNFKEQ. The CDR3: CASSGLAVYEQYF.

CDR3 region: CASSFSGRALDEQFF. The V call is TRBV28, the J call TRBJ2-1; TCRdb gives TRBD2 as the D gene, but with no DNA this cannot be confirmed. The CDR3 sequence is 15 residues long. Germline assignment: CDR1 MDHEN and CDR2 SYDVKM.

The J gene is TRBJ2-1, the V gene TRBV7-6; TCRdb lists TRBD1, though no DNA is available to test this call. The CDR3 covers 15 residues. Germline V CDR1 and CDR2: SGHVS, FNYEAQ. CDR3 region: CASSLAATGVNEQFF.

This sequence joins TRBV5-1 and TRBJ2-1; TCRdb selects TRBD1, and the lack of DNA leaves this call unchecked. Germline-derived CDR1 and CDR2 are SGHRS and YFSETQ. This CDR3 has 17 residues. CDR3 residues: CASSLGSQGRFYNEQFF.

This chain joins TRBV12-3 or TRBV12-4 and TRBJ2-2; the TCRdb D gene call, TRBD1, has no DNA to confirm it. The CDR3 is made up of 15 amino acids. CDR3 in amino acids: CASSSTGSVTGELFF.

V gene TRBV4-3 combines with J gene TRBJ2-7. Germline V gives CDR1 LGHNA, CDR2 YSLEER. The CDR3 is 15 amino acids. The CDR3 protein is CASSQNDGGEYEQYF.

The chain recombines TRBV14 with TRBJ1-1; TCRdb lists TRBD1, though no DNA is available to test this call. The CDR3 runs to 13 residues. In germline, CDR1 is SGHDN, CDR2 FVKESK. This chain's CDR3 is CASSQTGGRKAFF.

This chain links TRBV20-1 with TRBJ1-1; without DNA, the TCRdb call of TRBD1 cannot be checked. The CDR3 totals 14 residues. CDR1 is DFQATT, CDR2 SNEGSKA, per germline (reference sequence). This CDR3 reads CSARPLGGGTEAFF.